This T cell receptor (beta chain) emerged from a study of blood T cell repertoires in COVID-19. Authors' methods: Amplifying reference gene primers gave estimates of nucleated cell counts. Produced via immunoSEQ multiplex PCR; TCRdb's table is partial and in-frame only. V, J and clone size reflect that table, while D and trimming were determined from the DNA. The top ten clones hold roughly 4% of a sample with under 60,000 clones, 82% of them seen once. V lost 0 bases and J lost 11; bases outside the gene matches: 11. The germline V gene encodes CDR1 SGHRS and CDR2 YFSETQ. The CDR3 sequence is 16 residues long.

The rearrangement uses TRBV5-1 and TRBJ1-6; 7 positions match TRBD1. The source of this sequence is a man in his fifties or sixties with acute or convalescent COVID-19. Sequenced sample: peripheral blood. As DNA, the CDR3 is TGCGCCAGCAGCTTGGCCGGGGCAGGGGGGACGACACCCCTCCACTTT. Translating it yields CASSLAGAGGTTPLHF.